Sequencing of this T cell receptor (beta chain) was carried out in a study of T cells in Graves' hyperthyroidism and ophthalmopathy. Amplified TCR beta CDR3 regions came from RNA transcripts. The HTBI primer set served for first-round RT-PCR of the TCR CDR3. TCRdb itself ran the multiplex PCR reads through MiXCR, one entry per CDR3 protein. The sample lists around 350,000 distinct CDR3 sequences, 13% occurring once. Germline CDR1 MNHEY, CDR2 SMNVEV (reference sequence). V shed 8 bases and J 13 bases; nucleotides not matched to a gene: 13. The length of the CDR3 is 13 residues. The study's findings and limits: With a median lead of 6.5 months before onset, the model predicted ophthalmopathy.

This clonotype came up many times. Its specificity is not known. Over 18 months, lack of ophthalmopathy progression marked Graves' hyperthyroidism as stable. Uncontrolled infection, other autoimmune disease, pregnancy and lactation each barred patients from inclusion. Isolation of PBMCs was performed on around 9.4 ml fresh peripheral blood. What was sequenced was blood. The sequence was collected from a young woman with Graves' hyperthyroidism. V gene TRBV27 combines with J gene TRBJ2-1, with 8 bases matching TRBD2. The CDR3: CASSMSGAGGQFF. In DNA form, the CDR3 reads TGTGCCAGCTCTATGTCGGGGGCGGGGGGTCAGTTCTTC.